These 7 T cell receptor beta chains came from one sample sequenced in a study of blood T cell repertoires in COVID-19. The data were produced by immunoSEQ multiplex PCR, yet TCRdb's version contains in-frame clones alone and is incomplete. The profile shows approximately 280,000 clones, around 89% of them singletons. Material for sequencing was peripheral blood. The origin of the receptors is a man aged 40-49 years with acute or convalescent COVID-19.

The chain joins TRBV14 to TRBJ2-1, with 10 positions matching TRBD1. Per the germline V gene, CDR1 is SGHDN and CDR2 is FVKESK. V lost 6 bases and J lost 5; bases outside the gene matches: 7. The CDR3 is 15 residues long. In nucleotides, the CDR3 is TGTGCCAGCAGTCCTGCCGGGACAGGGGACAATGAGCAGTTCTTC. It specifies CASSPAGTGDNEQFF. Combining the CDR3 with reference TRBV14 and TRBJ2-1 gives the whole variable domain EAGVTQFPSHSVIEKGQTVTLRCDPISGHDNLYWYRRVMGKEIKFLLHFVKESKQDESGMPNNRFLAERTGGTYSTLKVQPAELEDSGVYFCASSPAGTGDNEQFFGPGTRLTVL.

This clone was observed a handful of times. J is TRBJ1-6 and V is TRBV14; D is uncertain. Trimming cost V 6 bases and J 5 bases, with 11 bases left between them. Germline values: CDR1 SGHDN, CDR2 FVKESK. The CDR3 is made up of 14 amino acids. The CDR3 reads CASSYLQDNSPLHF. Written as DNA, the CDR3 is TGTGCCAGCAGTTATTTGCAGGATAATTCACCCCTCCACTTT.

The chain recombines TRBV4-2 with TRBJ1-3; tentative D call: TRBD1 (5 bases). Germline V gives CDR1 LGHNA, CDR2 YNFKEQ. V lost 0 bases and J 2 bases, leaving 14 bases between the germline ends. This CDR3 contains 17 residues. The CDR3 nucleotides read TGTGCCAGCAGCCAAGACCCTCACGGCAGGGCTGGAAACACCATATATTTT. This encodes CASSQDPHGRAGNTIYF.

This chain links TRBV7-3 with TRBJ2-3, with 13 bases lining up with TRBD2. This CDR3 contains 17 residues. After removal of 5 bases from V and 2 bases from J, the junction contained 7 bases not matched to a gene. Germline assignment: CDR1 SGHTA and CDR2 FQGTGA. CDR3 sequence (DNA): TGTGCCAGCAGCGAACAGGGACTAGCGGGGATCACAGATACGCAGTATTTT. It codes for CASSEQGLAGITDTQYF. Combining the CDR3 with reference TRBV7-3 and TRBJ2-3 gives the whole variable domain GAGVSQTPSNKVTEKGKYVELRCDPISGHTALYWYRQSLGQGPEFLIYFQGTGAADDSGLPNDRFFAVRPEGSVSTLKIQRTERGDSAVYLCASSEQGLAGITDTQYFGPGTRLTVL.

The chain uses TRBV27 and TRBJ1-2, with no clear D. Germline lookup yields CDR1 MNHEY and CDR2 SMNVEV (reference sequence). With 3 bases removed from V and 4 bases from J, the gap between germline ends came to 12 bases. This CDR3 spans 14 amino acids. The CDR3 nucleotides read TGTGCCAGCAGTTTGGTACGGGGTGGCTATGGCTACACCTTC. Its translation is CASSLVRGGYGYTF.

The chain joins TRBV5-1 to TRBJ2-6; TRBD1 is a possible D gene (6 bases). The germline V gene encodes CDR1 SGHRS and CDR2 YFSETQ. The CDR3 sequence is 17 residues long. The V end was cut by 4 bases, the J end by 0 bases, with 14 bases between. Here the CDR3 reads CASSPPDSPSGANVLTF. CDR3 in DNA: TGCGCCAGCAGCCCTCCGGACAGCCCCTCTGGGGCCAACGTCCTGACTTTC.

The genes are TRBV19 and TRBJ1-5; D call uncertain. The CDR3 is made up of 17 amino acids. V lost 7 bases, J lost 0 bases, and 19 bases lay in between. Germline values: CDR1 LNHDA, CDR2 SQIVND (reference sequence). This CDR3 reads CASKEGTGSYSNQPQHF. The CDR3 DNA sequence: TGTGCCAGTAAGGAGGGCACTGGGTCTTATAGCAATCAGCCCCAGCATTTT.